This entry concerns a single T cell receptor (beta chain). What it recognizes is unknown. The source of the sample is a study of long-term antiretroviral therapy in people with HIV. Overall study findings and caveats: Versus controls, repertoires in people with HIV had narrower CDR3 length ranges. Transplant donor controls retained higher diversity, though diversity increased after ART. Clonotypes expanded prior to ART showed repertoire dominance at all sampled time points.

Assay version v3.0 of immunoSEQ was used, and it was run at survey level. Profiling relied on immunoSEQ multiplex PCR, and the TCRdb table lists in-frame clones only, not all of them. The data show 35,000 to 50,000 clones, with approximately 86% seen just once and roughly 4.9% held by the top ten. Trimming removed 5 bases from V and 0 bases from J, with 14 bases in between. Germline V gene sequence: CDR1 MNHEY, CDR2 SVGAGI. The CDR3 has 15 residues. The chain recombines TRBV6-5 with TRBJ2-7, with D perhaps being TRBD1 or TRBD2 (5 bases each). Source: unsorted PBMCs, taken 0.1 years before starting antiretroviral therapy. The sequence was obtained from a woman in her forties or fifties with HIV. CDR3 nucleotide sequence: TGTGCCAGCAGTATGGGGACGGTAAGCTCCTACGAGCAGTACTTC. Translation gives CASSMGTVSSYEQYF.